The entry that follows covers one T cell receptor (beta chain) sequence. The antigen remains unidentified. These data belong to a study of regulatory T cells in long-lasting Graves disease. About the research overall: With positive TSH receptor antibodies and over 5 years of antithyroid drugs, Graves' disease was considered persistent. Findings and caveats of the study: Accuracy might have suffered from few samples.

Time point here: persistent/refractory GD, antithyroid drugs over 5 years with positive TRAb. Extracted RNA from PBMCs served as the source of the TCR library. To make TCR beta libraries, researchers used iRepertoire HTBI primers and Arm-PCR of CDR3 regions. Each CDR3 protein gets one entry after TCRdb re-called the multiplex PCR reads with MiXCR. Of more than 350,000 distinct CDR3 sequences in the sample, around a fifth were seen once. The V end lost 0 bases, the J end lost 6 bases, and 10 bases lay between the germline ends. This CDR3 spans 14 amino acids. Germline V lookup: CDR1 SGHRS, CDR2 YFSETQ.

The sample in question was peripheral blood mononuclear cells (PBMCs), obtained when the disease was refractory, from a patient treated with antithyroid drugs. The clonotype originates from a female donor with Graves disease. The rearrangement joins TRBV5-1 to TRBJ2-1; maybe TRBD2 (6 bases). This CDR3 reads CASSLVSSVNEQFF. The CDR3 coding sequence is TGCGCCAGCAGCTTGGTTTCTAGCGTCAATGAGCAGTTCTTC.